These 13 T cell receptor beta chains share one sample of origin, sequenced in a study of blood T cells in healthy people across ages. Using a J-beta primer mix together with a sample-barcoded 5' primer, a second PCR was run for about 7 to 12 cycles. Each CDR3 protein is one row after TCRdb ran MiXCR on the 5' RACE reads. The sample carries about 830,000 distinct CDR3 sequences, approximately 59% recorded once. The specimen was blood. The receptors were sampled from a man between 25 and 39 years old in good health.

Only a few counts were recorded for this clonotype. V and J are TRBV6-6 and TRBJ2-3; 10 bases are a match to TRBD2. Germline CDR1 MNHNY, CDR2 SVGAGI (reference sequence). The CDR3 runs 14 residues. The junction had 4 bases not matched to a gene; V was cut back by 4 bases and J by 6 bases. The CDR3: CASSLGTSADTQYF. In nucleotides, the CDR3 is TGTGCCAGCAGTTTAGGGACTAGCGCCGATACGCAGTATTTT.

The CDR3 DNA is TGTGCCAGCAGGACTAGCGGGGGAGGTGCCGGGGAGCTGTTTTTT. Translated: CASRTSGGGAGELFF. This chain uses TRBV6-5 with TRBJ2-2; 12 bases line up with TRBD2. The CDR3 sequence is 15 residues long. The ends lost 6 bases at V and 6 bases at J; junction bases unmatched: 5. Germline CDR1 is MNHEY and CDR2 is SVGAGI.

The gene calls are TRBV20-1 and TRBJ2-6; no firm D call. Germline CDR1 DFQATT, CDR2 SNEGSKA (reference sequence). The length of the CDR3 is 13 residues. Deletions cut 5 bases from V and 2 bases from J, with 7 bases between. The CDR3 DNA sequence: TGCAGTGCTCCCCCTACTGGGGCCAACGTCCTGACTTTC. This encodes CSAPPTGANVLTF.

The chain links TRBV12-3 or TRBV12-4 to TRBJ2-2, with 8 bases identical to TRBD2. CDR3 length: 15 residues. Losses at the gene ends were 6 bases for V and 4 bases for J; bases not matched to a gene: 7. For the CDR3, the DNA is TGTGCCAGCAGATCGGGGGGGCCGGGCACCGGGGAGCTGTTTTTT. It encodes CASRSGGPGTGELFF.

This chain joins TRBV9 and TRBJ1-2; no clear D. Trimming pared 0 bases from V and 3 bases from J, leaving 9 bases between. The germline V gene encodes CDR1 SGDLS and CDR2 YYNGEE. This CDR3 contains 14 residues. The CDR3 bases are TGTGCCAGCAGCGTAGGCATGGGGTACTATGGCTACACCTTC. Translating it yields CASSVGMGYYGYTF.

The CDR3 here is CASSYAAGTYEQYF. The CDR3 DNA follows: TGTGCCAGCAGCTACGCGGCAGGAACCTACGAGCAGTACTTC. The rearrangement links TRBV6-5 to TRBJ2-7; D not certain. Germline lookup yields CDR1 MNHEY and CDR2 SVGAGI. CDR3 length equals 14 residues. The V gene lost 6 bases and the J gene lost 2 bases, with 14 bases spanning the gap.

This clonotype has only a few counts. The rearrangement joins TRBV10-3 to TRBJ1-2, with D unclear. The germline gives CDR1 ENHRY, CDR2 SYGVKD. V was clipped by 1 base and J by 7 bases, with 7 bases between them. The CDR3 runs 12 residues. The CDR3 region has the DNA TGTGCCATCAGTGAGTTCGTCGTTGGCTACACCTTC. Translated, it gives CAISEFVVGYTF.

Comments on this clonotype: At one end, the junction sequence differs from germline, possibly due to a read error. The chain links TRBV5-1 to TRBJ2-3; 8 positions match TRBD1. Looked up from germline, CDR1 is SGHRS and CDR2 is YFSETQ. This CDR3 is 15 amino acids long. CDR3 sequence: CASSMTGVSIDTQYF. CDR3 nucleotide sequence: TGCGCCAGCAGCATGACAGGGGTCAGCATAGATACGCAGTATTTT.

This clonotype was observed a handful of times. The chain has TRBV12-5 and TRBJ1-5; D ambiguous. V lost 10 bases to trimming and J lost 6 bases, with 16 bases between them. Per germline, CDR1 LGHNT and CDR2 FRNRAP. The CDR3 runs 13 residues. CDR3 amino acids: CATHRNWGQPQHF. In DNA form, the CDR3 reads TGTGCTACACACCGTAACTGGGGTCAGCCCCAGCATTTT. The full variable domain, rest sourced from reference TRBV12-5 and TRBJ1-5, is DARVTQTPRHKVTEMGQEVTMRCQPILGHNTVFWYRQTMMQGLELLAYFRNRAPLDDSGMPKDRFSAEMPDATLATLKIQPSEPRDSAVYFCATHRNWGQPQHFGDGTRLSIL.

J is TRBJ2-3 and V is TRBV7-2; 13 bases agree with TRBD2. J was trimmed by 4 bases and V by 7 bases; bases with no gene match: 2. The CDR3 extends over 14 amino acids. In germline, CDR1 is SGHTA, CDR2 FQGNSA. The CDR3 protein is CASTTSGGADTQYF. DNA for the CDR3: TGTGCCAGCACCACTAGCGGGGGGGCAGATACGCAGTATTTT.

Worth noting for this clonotype: Germline is not matched at one junction end, which may reflect a read error. The chain links TRBV6-6 to TRBJ2-7; 8 bases map to TRBD1. CDR3 length: 13 amino acids. Germline loops: CDR1 MNHNY, CDR2 SVGAGI (reference sequence). The CDR3 is CAGSPDRAYEQYF. The CDR3 region has the DNA TGTGCCGGCAGCCCGGACAGGGCCTACGAGCAGTACTTC.

This clonotype was seen repeatedly, ten times or more. V gene TRBV20-1 combines with J gene TRBJ2-7, with 7 bases lining up with TRBD1. This CDR3 has 14 amino acids. With V trimmed by 6 bases and J by 6 bases, 14 bases remained unmatched. The germline gives CDR1 DFQATT, CDR2 SNEGSKA (reference sequence). CDR3 amino acids: CSAQRARGPLEQYF. Here the CDR3 DNA reads TGCAGTGCCCAACGAGCGAGGGGGCCCCTCGAGCAGTACTTC.

This clonotype was detected only a few times. This chain uses TRBV4-1 with TRBJ2-7; D is unclear. Germline V CDR1 and CDR2: MGHRA, YSYEKL. The CDR3 contains 14 residues. Trimming took 1 base from V and 4 from J, leaving 11 bases between them. The CDR3 protein is CASSQALRDYEQYF. The CDR3 DNA follows: TGCGCCAGCAGCCAAGCCCTTCGAGATTACGAGCAGTACTTC.